The 20 T cell receptor beta chains below come from one sample, sequenced in a study of T cells expressing NK-cell markers. TCRdb reprocessed the 5' RACE reads, with one entry per CDR3 protein and no DNA. This table lists 450,000 to 600,000 distinct CDR3 sequences. The sequencing input was blood T cells: a sorted CD56 or NKG2C T cell subset, CD4+ or CD8+ T cells, or bulk PBMC T cells (not recorded which). The receptors shown here come from a man aged 18 to 29 in good health.

V is TRBV20-1 and J is TRBJ1-4; TCRdb calls TRBD1, which cannot be checked without DNA. The V gene's germline CDR1 is DFQATT and CDR2 SNEGSKA (reference sequence). The CDR3 is 14 amino acids. CDR3 amino acids: CSAHPQGVGEKLFF.

The V gene is TRBV7-2, the J gene TRBJ2-3; the D gene TCRdb calls, TRBD1, cannot be checked with no DNA. CDR1 SGHTA and CDR2 FQGNSA come from the germline V gene. The CDR3 sequence is 15 residues long. CDR3 sequence: CASSLYGGRTDTQYF.

This chain uses TRBV6-2 or TRBV6-3 with TRBJ1-5. The CDR3 has 14 residues. Germline V gives CDR1 MNHEY, CDR2 SVGEGT. CDR3 protein: CASGGRSSNQPQHF.

This chain connects TRBV6-5 to TRBJ1-1. Germline values: CDR1 MNHEY, CDR2 SVGAGI. The CDR3 extends over 11 amino acids. CDR3 protein: CATLTGYQAFF.

This chain joins TRBV28 and TRBJ2-3. CDR1 is MDHEN, CDR2 SYDVKM, per germline. There are 15 residues in the CDR3. CDR3 in amino acids: CASSLSLGSTDTQYF.

The chain uses TRBV11-2 and TRBJ2-2; TCRdb's D gene call, TRBD2, goes unchecked for lack of DNA. Germline CDR1 SGHAT, CDR2 FQNNGV. The CDR3 contains 17 residues. The CDR3 region is CASRRTSGRANTGELFF. Filled out from reference TRBV11-2 and TRBJ2-2, the complete variable domain reads EAGVAQSPRYKIIEKRQSVAFWCNPISGHATLYWYQQILGQGPKLLIQFQNNGVVDDSQLPKDRFSAERLKGVDSTLKIQPAKLEDSAVYLCASRRTSGRANTGELFFGEGSRLTVL.

V and J are TRBV5-1 and TRBJ2-3; the TRBD1 assignment by TCRdb is unverifiable without DNA. The CDR3 is 12 amino acids. Germline assignment: CDR1 SGHRS and CDR2 YFSETQ. The CDR3 loop is CASSLVGQEEYF. The full variable domain, completed using reference TRBV5-1 and TRBJ2-3, is KAGVTQTPRYLIKTRGQQVTLSCSPISGHRSVSWYQQTPGQGLQFLFEYFSETQRNKGNFPGRFSGRQFSNSRSEMNVSTLELGDSALYLCASSLVGQEEYFGPGTRLTVL.

The gene calls are TRBV5-6 and TRBJ2-7; the TRBD2 assignment by TCRdb is unverifiable without DNA. The CDR3 is made up of 14 amino acids. Germline V lookup: CDR1 SGHDT, CDR2 YYEEEE. CDR3 sequence: CASSTGTQPYEQYF. Using reference TRBV5-6 and TRBJ2-7 for the parts outside the CDR3, the full variable domain is DAGVTQSPTHLIKTRGQQVTLRCSPKSGHDTVSWYQQALGQGPQFIFQYYEEEERQRGNFPDRFSGHQFPNYSSELNVNALLLGDSALYLCASSTGTQPYEQYFGPGTRLTVT.

The chain couples TRBV20-1 to TRBJ2-5; checking the TCRdb D call of TRBD2 is not possible without DNA. Germline loops: CDR1 DFQATT, CDR2 SNEGSKA (reference sequence). This CDR3 is 15 amino acids long. This chain's CDR3 is CSARGTSGIKETQYF.

This chain uses TRBV29-1 with TRBJ1-1. This CDR3 is 16 amino acids long. Per germline, CDR1 SQVTM and CDR2 ANQGSEA. The CDR3: CSAHKLLNPMNTEAFF.

V is TRBV27 and J is TRBJ1-6; absent DNA, TCRdb's TRBD1 call cannot be checked. Germline assignment: CDR1 MNHEY and CDR2 SMNVEV (reference sequence). The CDR3 sequence is 14 residues long. CDR3: CASRRGADNSPLHF.

CDR3 loop: CASSQALGEDYGYTF. The gene calls are TRBV4-2 and TRBJ1-2; TCRdb's assignment of TRBD1 cannot be checked, as there is no DNA. The germline gives CDR1 LGHNA, CDR2 YNFKEQ. CDR3 length: 15 residues.

The J gene is TRBJ2-1, the V gene TRBV4-3; the D call of TRBD1 rests on TCRdb alone, since no DNA is present to check it. Germline V gene sequence: CDR1 LGHNA, CDR2 YSLEER. CDR3 size: 16 residues. CDR3 sequence: CASSRGQGALYNEQFF.

The V and J genes are TRBV6-5 and TRBJ2-7; TCRdb returns TRBD1, unconfirmable since there is no DNA. Germline-derived CDR1 and CDR2 are MNHEY and SVGAGI. This CDR3 has 13 residues. The CDR3: CASSYPLAPRSYF.

The genes are TRBV20-1 and TRBJ1-4. Germline assignment: CDR1 DFQATT and CDR2 SNEGSKA (reference sequence). The CDR3 loop spans 13 amino acids. The CDR3 region is CSAEGLPNEKLFF.

The V call is TRBV29-1, the J call TRBJ2-2; the TRBD1 assignment by TCRdb is unverifiable without DNA. The CDR3 spans 14 residues. Germline loops: CDR1 SQVTM, CDR2 ANQGSEA. CDR3 sequence reads: CSVPGQENTGELFF.

This chain uses TRBV27 with TRBJ2-3; without DNA, the TCRdb call of TRBD1 cannot be checked. CDR1 and CDR2 (germline): MNHEY, SMNVEV (reference sequence). This CDR3 comprises 15 residues. The CDR3 is CASSLRQGKADTQYF.

The chain has TRBV11-3 and TRBJ2-1; the D call of TRBD2 rests on TCRdb alone, since no DNA is present to check it. The CDR3 contains 12 residues. The germline gives CDR1 SGHNT, CDR2 YENEEA. CDR3: CASSTGPQRQFF.

The J gene is TRBJ1-5, the V gene TRBV20-1; TCRdb picks TRBD1, but there is no DNA to check that call. This CDR3 is built from 17 residues. Germline V CDR1 and CDR2: DFQATT, SNEGSKA (reference sequence). CDR3 amino acids: CSARGGQGRIPNQPQHF.

V gene TRBV7-6 combines with J gene TRBJ2-7; TCRdb names TRBD1, which stays unverified in the absence of DNA. CDR1 and CDR2 from the germline V gene are SGHVS and FNYEAQ. The CDR3 consists of 17 residues. The chain's CDR3 is CASSLASPGQGAYEQYF. The whole variable domain, filled in from reference TRBV7-6 and TRBJ2-7, reads GAGVSQSPRYKVTKRGQDVALRCDPISGHVSLYWYRQALGQGPEFLTYFNYEAQQDKSGLPNDRFSAERPEGSISTLTIQRTEQRDSAMYRCASSLASPGQGAYEQYFGPGTRLTVT.